This T cell receptor beta chain was identified in a study of identical twins. General study points: Among monozygotic twins, out-of-frame TCR alpha sharing exceeded what models predicted.

This clonotype was counted ten times or more. Its antigen remains unidentified. V lost 0 bases to trimming and J lost 4 bases, with 10 bases between them. The CDR3 length is 15 residues. Germline loops: CDR1 LGHNA, CDR2 YSLEER. MiXCR was run by TCRdb on the 5' RACE reads, yielding one entry per CDR3 protein. The sample lists hundreds of thousands of distinct CDR3 sequences, 8.5% to 9% occurring once. The sample was also reused in another study, on yellow fever vaccine responses in identical twins.

Sequencing was performed on PBMCs. The J gene is TRBJ1-5, the V gene TRBV4-3; no definite D call. The clonotype originates from a woman aged 18-29 years in good health. CDR3 bases: TGCGCCAGCAGCCAAGATAGGTACAGTAATCAGCCCCAGCATTTT. Its protein is CASSQDRYSNQPQHF.